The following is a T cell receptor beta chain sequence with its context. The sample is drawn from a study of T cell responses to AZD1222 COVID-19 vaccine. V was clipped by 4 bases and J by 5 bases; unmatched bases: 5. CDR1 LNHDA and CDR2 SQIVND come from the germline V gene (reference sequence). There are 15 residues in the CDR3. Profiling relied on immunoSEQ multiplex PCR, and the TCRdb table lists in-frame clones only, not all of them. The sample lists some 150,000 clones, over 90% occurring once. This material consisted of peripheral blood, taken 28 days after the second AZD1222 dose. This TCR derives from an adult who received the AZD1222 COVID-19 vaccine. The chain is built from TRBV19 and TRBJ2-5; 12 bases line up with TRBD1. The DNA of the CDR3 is TGTGCCAGTAGTAAGGGGACAGGGGGCGCGGAGACCCAGTACTTC. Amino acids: CASSKGTGGAETQYF. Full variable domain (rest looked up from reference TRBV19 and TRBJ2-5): DGGITQSPKYLFRKEGQNVTLSCEQNLNHDAMYWYRQDPGQGLRLIYYSQIVNDFQKGDIAEGYSVSREKKESFPLTVTSAQKNPTAFYLCASSKGTGGAETQYFGPGTRLLVL.